This paragraph reports one TCR beta chain. Its antigen is not identified. This CDR3 spans 13 amino acids. From germline, CDR1 is DFQATT and CDR2 SNEGSKA (reference sequence). The V and J ends lost 1 base and 8 bases respectively, with 14 bases between them. These data originate in a study of response to subunit inactivated influenza vaccine. Overall study results and limits: There was a suggestion from the authors that each seasonal influenza vaccination recruits few new T cells.

TCRdb passed the RT-PCR reads through MiXCR, listing each CDR3 protein once. Among a few hundred thousand distinct CDR3 sequences listed, more than 9% were seen once. V gene TRBV20-1 combines with J gene TRBJ1-2, with D perhaps TRBD1 (5 bases). Material: non-naive T cells sorted from PBMCs, obtained roughly 2 weeks before vaccination. The receptor comes from a man aged 50 to 60 who received an inactivated influenza vaccine. CDR3 in DNA: TGCAGTGCTAGAGGTGGGACCGGAGGGGGCTACACCTTC. This translates into CSARGGTGGGYTF.